The rows below give T cell receptor beta chains drawn from one sample of a study of blood T cell repertoires in COVID-19. Produced via immunoSEQ multiplex PCR; TCRdb's table is partial and in-frame only. The profile shows 98,000 or so clones, more than 75% of them singletons. Sequencing input: peripheral blood. The receptor source for this set is a man aged 50 to 59 with acute or convalescent COVID-19. CDR3s include the opening cysteine and the closing phenylalanine or tryptophan. D genes are given only for firm matches. Part of the rows lack a size; the others show once, few, many or a class for expanded clones.

>.|TRBV14|TRBJ2-7|.|14
TGTGCCAGCAGCCAATTACGGGGTACCGGCGAGCAGTACTTC
CASSQLRGTGEQYF
>.|TRBV11-3|TRBJ2-5|.|14
TGTGCCAGCAGCTTAGATCTAGACCAAGAGACCCAGTACTTC
CASSLDLDQETQYF
>.|TRBV27|TRBJ2-3|.|14
TGTGCCAGCAGTTCCTTCGAGCGCACAGATACGCAGTATTTT
CASSSFERTDTQYF
>.|TRBV7-6|TRBJ1-5|.|15
TGTGCCAGCAGCATAGGGACTGGAGCAAATCAGCCCCAGCATTTT
CASSIGTGANQPQHF
>.|TRBV18|TRBJ1-4|TRBD1|17
TGTGCCAGCTCACCCACCGCGGTGAAGGGGGCCTTTGAAAAACTGTTTTTT
CASSPTAVKGAFEKLFF
>.|TRBV3-1/TRBV3-2|TRBJ2-1|TRBD2|15
TGTGCCAGCAGCCCACCGGGACTAGCCCGGGGTGAGCAGTTCTTC
CASSPPGLARGEQFF
>.|TRBV11-2|TRBJ2-2|TRBD2|18
TGTGCCAGCAGCTTAGTAGAGGCGGGGGGGTCAAACACCGGGGAGCTGTTTTTT
CASSLVEAGGSNTGELFF
>few|TRBV9|TRBJ1-1|.|14
TGTGCCAGCAGCGTAGGACAGATGAACACTGAAGCTTTCTTT
CASSVGQMNTEAFF
>.|TRBV24-1|TRBJ1-4|TRBD1|15
TGTGCCACCAGTGATCGACAGGGTCCTAATGAAAAACTGTTTTTT
CATSDRQGPNEKLFF
>.|TRBV15|TRBJ2-1|TRBD1|15
TGTGCCACCAGCAGAGATCTGGCAGGGGGCAATGAGCAGTTCTTC
CATSRDLAGGNEQFF
>.|TRBV15|TRBJ2-1|TRBD2|16
TGTGCCACCAGCAGAGGCGGTAGCGGGGGTTACAATGAGCAGTTCTTC
CATSRGGSGGYNEQFF
>.|TRBV12-3/TRBV12-4|TRBJ2-5|.|13
TGTGCCAGCACCCTTTCCAGGGGAGAGACCCAGTACTTC
CASTLSRGETQYF
>.|TRBV3-1/TRBV3-2|TRBJ2-7|.|14
TGTGCCAGCAGCCCCCTTGCGGGGCACGACGAGCAGTACTTC
CASSPLAGHDEQYF
>.|TRBV5-1|TRBJ1-2|TRBD1|17
TGCGCCAGCAGCTTGGGGGACAGTACTAAGCTCCGGCGGGGCTACACCTTC
CASSLGDSTKLRRGYTF
>.|TRBV14|TRBJ2-2|.|12
TGTGCCAGCAGCCCGTTCCCCGGGGAGCTGTTTTTT
CASSPFPGELFF
>.|TRBV29-1|TRBJ2-5|.|12
TGCAGCGTCCAGGGTGGACAAGAGACCCAGTACTTC
CSVQGGQETQYF
>.|TRBV28|TRBJ2-7|.|14
TGTGCCAGCAGCCGCTCGGACGGACTCTACGAGCAGTACTTC
CASSRSDGLYEQYF